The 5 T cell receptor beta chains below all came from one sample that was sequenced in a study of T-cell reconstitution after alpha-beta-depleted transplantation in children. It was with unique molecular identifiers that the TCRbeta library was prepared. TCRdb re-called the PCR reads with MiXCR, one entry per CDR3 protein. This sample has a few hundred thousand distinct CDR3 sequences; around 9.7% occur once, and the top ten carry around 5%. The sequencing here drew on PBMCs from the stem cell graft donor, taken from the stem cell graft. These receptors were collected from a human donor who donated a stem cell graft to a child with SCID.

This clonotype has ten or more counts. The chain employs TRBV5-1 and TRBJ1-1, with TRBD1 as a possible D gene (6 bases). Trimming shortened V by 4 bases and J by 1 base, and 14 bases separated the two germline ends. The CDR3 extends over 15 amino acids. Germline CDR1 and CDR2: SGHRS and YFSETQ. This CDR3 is CASSHGTRQNTEAFF. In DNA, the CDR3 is TGCGCCAGCAGCCATGGGACAAGACAGAACACTGAAGCTTTCTTT.

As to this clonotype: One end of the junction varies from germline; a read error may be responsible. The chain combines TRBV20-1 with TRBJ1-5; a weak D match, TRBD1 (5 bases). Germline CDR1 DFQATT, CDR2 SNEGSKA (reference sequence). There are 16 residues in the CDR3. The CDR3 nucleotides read TGCAGTGCTAGAGATCCGGTCAGGGAAGGCAATCAGCCCCAGCGTTTT. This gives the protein CSARDPVREGNQPQRF.

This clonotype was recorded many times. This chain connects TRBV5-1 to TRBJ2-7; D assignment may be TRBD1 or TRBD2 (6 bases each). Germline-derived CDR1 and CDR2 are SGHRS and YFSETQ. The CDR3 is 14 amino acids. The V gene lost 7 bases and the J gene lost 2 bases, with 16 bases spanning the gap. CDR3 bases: TGCGCCAGCTCTAACGGGGGCGGAGCCTACGAGCAGTACTTC. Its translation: CASSNGGGAYEQYF. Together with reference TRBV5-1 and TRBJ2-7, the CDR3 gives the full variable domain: KAGVTQTPRYLIKTRGQQVTLSCSPISGHRSVSWYQQTPGQGLQFLFEYFSETQRNKGNFPGRFSGRQFSNSRSEMNVSTLELGDSALYLCASSNGGGAYEQYFGPGTRLTVT.

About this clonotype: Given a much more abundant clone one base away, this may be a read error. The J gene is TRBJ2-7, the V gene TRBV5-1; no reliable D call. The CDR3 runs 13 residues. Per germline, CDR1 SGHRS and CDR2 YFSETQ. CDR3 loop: CASSLDFEDEQNF. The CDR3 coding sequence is TGCGCCAGCAGCTTGGATTTCGAGGACGAGCAGAACTTC.

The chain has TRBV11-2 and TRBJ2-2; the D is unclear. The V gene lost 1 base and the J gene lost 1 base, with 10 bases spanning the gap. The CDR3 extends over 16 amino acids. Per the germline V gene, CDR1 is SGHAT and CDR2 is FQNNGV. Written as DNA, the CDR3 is TGTGCCAGCAGCTTAGGTAGTCGCAGGAACACCGGGGAGCTGTTTTTT. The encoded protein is CASSLGSRRNTGELFF. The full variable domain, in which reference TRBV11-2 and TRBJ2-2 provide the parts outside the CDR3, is EAGVAQSPRYKIIEKRQSVAFWCNPISGHATLYWYQQILGQGPKLLIQFQNNGVVDDSQLPKDRFSAERLKGVDSTLKIQPAKLEDSAVYLCASSLGSRRNTGELFFGEGSRLTVL.